The sequence of this T cell receptor (beta chain) was determined in a study of T cells in Graves' hyperthyroidism and ophthalmopathy. Regions amplified from RNA transcripts were the TCR beta CDR3 regions. The primer set for the first-round RT-PCR of the TCR CDR3 was HTBI. TCRdb re-called the multiplex PCR reads with MiXCR, one entry per CDR3 protein. The sample includes under 550,000 distinct CDR3 sequences, 15% to 20% of them seen just once. The CDR3 loop spans 15 amino acids. The V gene lost 6 bases and the J gene lost 2 bases, with 14 bases spanning the gap. Germline values: CDR1 MNHEY, CDR2 SMNVEV (reference sequence). Active moderate-to-severe ophthalmopathy, Clinical Activity Score at least 3, NOSPECS at least 4, under 3 months' duration. This sample holds PBMCs from 10 ml fresh peripheral blood.

The sequenced sample was blood. The receptor's source is a man aged 40-50 years with Graves' ophthalmopathy. The chain recombines TRBV27 with TRBJ2-1; no reliable D call. The DNA of the CDR3 is TGTGCCAGCAGACCTACTCCAGAACCCTACAATGAGCAGTTCTTC. Encoded protein: CASRPTPEPYNEQFF.